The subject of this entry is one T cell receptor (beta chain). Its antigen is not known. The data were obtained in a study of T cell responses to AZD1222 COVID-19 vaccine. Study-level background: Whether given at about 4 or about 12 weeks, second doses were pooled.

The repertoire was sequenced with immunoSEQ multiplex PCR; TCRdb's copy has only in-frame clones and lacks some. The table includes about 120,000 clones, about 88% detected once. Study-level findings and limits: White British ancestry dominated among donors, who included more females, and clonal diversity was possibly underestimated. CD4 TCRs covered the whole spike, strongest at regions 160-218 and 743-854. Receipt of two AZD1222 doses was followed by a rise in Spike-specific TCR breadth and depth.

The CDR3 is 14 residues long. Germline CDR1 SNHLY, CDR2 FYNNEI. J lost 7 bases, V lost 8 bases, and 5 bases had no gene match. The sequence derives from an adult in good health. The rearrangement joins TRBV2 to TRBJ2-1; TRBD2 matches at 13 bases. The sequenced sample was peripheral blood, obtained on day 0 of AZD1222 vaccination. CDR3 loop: CASEETSGRNEQFF. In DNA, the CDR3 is TGTGCCAGCGAGGAGACTAGCGGGAGGAATGAGCAGTTCTTC.